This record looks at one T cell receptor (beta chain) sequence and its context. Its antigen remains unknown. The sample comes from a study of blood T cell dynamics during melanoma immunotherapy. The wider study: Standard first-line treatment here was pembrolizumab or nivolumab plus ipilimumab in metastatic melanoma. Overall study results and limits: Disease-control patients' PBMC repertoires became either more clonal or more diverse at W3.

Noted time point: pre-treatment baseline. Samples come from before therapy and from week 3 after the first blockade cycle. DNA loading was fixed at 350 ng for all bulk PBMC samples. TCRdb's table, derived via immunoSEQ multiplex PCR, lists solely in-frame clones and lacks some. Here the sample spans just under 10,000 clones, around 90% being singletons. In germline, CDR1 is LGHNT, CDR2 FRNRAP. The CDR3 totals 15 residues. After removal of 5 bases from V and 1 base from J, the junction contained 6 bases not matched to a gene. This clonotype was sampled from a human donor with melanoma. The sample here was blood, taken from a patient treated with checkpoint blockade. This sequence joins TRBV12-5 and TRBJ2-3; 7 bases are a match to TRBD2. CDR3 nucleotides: TGTGCTAGTGGTCCCCCCGCGGGGGGCACAGATACGCAGTATTTT. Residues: CASGPPAGGTDTQYF.